A single sample is the source of the 25 T cell receptor beta chains below, sequenced in a study of beta chain features in type 1 diabetes. Findings and limits, study-wide: For Type 1 diabetes patients, all four CD4+ subsets carried TCRB CDR3s that were moderately but significantly shorter.

The investigators reverse transcribed all of the isolated RNA, so they sequenced expressed TCRB transcripts. The protocol was immunoSEQ multiplex PCR, while the TCRdb copy is restricted to in-frame clones and leaves out a portion. The data show around 150,000 clones, roughly 60% seen once. The antigens for these receptors are not known. The sample comprised naive CD4+ T cells from blood. These receptor sequences come from a man aged 25 to 40 with type 1 diabetes.

This clone was picked up a small number of times. CDR3 DNA sequence: TGCAGCGTTGCAGCAGACTACGAGCAGTACTTC. It codes for CSVAADYEQYF. The V call is TRBV29-1, the J call TRBJ2-7, with D uncertain. The CDR3 spans 11 residues. CDR1 and CDR2 from the germline V gene are SQVTM and ANQGSEA. V lost 4 bases, J lost 3 bases, and 7 bases lay in between.

The chain employs TRBV5-1 and TRBJ1-2, with D perhaps matching TRBD1 (5 bases). The germline V gene encodes CDR1 SGHRS and CDR2 YFSETQ. V was clipped by 5 bases and J by 6 bases, with 14 bases between them. The CDR3 extends over 13 amino acids. The CDR3 spells CASRPRGAHGYTF. The CDR3 DNA reads as TGCGCCAGCAGGCCGAGAGGGGCGCATGGCTACACCTTC. The whole variable domain, remainder taken from reference TRBV5-1 and TRBJ1-2, is KAGVTQTPRYLIKTRGQQVTLSCSPISGHRSVSWYQQTPGQGLQFLFEYFSETQRNKGNFPGRFSGRQFSNSRSEMNVSTLELGDSALYLCASRPRGAHGYTFGSGTRLTVV.

This chain links TRBV28 with TRBJ1-2; no definite D call. Germline values: CDR1 MDHEN, CDR2 SYDVKM. V was trimmed by 3 bases and J by 0 bases, leaving 8 bases between them. The CDR3 is 14 residues long. The CDR3 loop reads CASSFGRANYGYTF. CDR3 nucleotide sequence: TGTGCCAGCAGTTTTGGCAGAGCTAACTATGGCTACACCTTC.

The V gene is TRBV4-1, the J gene TRBJ2-1; possibly TRBD1 for D (5 bases). Germline CDR1 and CDR2: MGHRA and YSYEKL. V gave up 0 bases and J gave up 6 bases, with 21 bases separating them. CDR3 length: 18 residues. The CDR3 loop reads CASSQDLKGVSVGNEQFF. DNA of the CDR3: TGCGCCAGCAGCCAAGATTTGAAAGGGGTCTCTGTTGGCAATGAGCAGTTCTTC.

This clone came up a few times. This chain joins TRBV29-1 and TRBJ2-1; D gene uncertain. CDR3 length equals 10 residues. Germline CDR1 SQVTM, CDR2 ANQGSEA. Trimming removed 7 bases at V and 10 bases at J, with 11 bases between. The DNA for the CDR3 is TGCAGCGCCTGGCTACGGGAGCAGTTCTTC. Protein: CSAWLREQFF.

A single count supports this clone. J is TRBJ2-7 and V is TRBV7-2; 7 nucleotides match TRBD1. CDR3 length: 16 residues. The ends lost 0 bases at V and 2 bases at J; junction bases unmatched: 7. Germline lookup yields CDR1 SGHTA and CDR2 FQGNSA. This CDR3 is CASSLARQGPTYEQYF. The CDR3 DNA follows: TGTGCCAGCAGCTTAGCGCGACAGGGCCCGACCTACGAGCAGTACTTC.

V usage is TRBV28 and J usage is TRBJ1-5, with D maybe TRBD1 (5 bases). The germline V gene has CDR1 MDHEN and CDR2 SYDVKM. Trimming took 7 bases from V and 6 from J, leaving 16 bases between them. The CDR3 has 14 amino acids. In DNA form, the CDR3 reads TGTGCCAGCACCGGCGGGGGAGCGGGTCAGCCCCAGCATTTT. Protein product: CASTGGGAGQPQHF.

The V call is TRBV7-6, the J call TRBJ2-5; a possible D gene is TRBD1 (5 bases). The germline CDR1 and CDR2 sequences are SGHVS and FNYEAQ. Trimming left V 3 bases short and J 3 bases short, with 8 bases between. CDR3 length equals 13 residues. CDR3 protein: CASSFQGKETQYF. The DNA of the CDR3 is TGTGCCAGCAGCTTTCAGGGTAAAGAGACCCAGTACTTC.

The chain uses TRBV29-1 and TRBJ2-7; the D gene is possibly TRBD2 (6 bases). The CDR3 runs 13 residues. Germline V gene sequence: CDR1 SQVTM, CDR2 ANQGSEA. The V gene lost 2 bases and the J gene lost 11 bases, with 19 bases spanning the gap. CDR3 loop: CSVENSRETTEYF. The CDR3 region has the DNA TGCAGCGTTGAAAATTCTCGGGAGACTACTGAGTACTTC.

The chain combines TRBV25-1 with TRBJ1-6; D call uncertain. V was pared by 6 bases and J by 5 bases, with 11 bases between. In germline, CDR1 is MGHDK, CDR2 SYGVNS. The CDR3 length is 14 residues. The CDR3 DNA sequence: TGTGCCAGCAGACTGGGTGTGGATAATTCACCCCTCCACTTT. This encodes CASRLGVDNSPLHF.

This clone appeared a few times. This sequence joins TRBV7-9 and TRBJ2-4; 7 nucleotides agree with TRBD2. V was clipped by 3 bases and J by 0 bases; unmatched bases: 8. CDR1 is SEHNR and CDR2 is FQNEAQ in the germline V gene (reference sequence). CDR3 length: 17 residues. CDR3 residues: CASSFGSSGLAKNIQYF. CDR3 sequence (DNA): TGTGCCAGCAGCTTCGGCTCTAGCGGTCTAGCCAAAAACATTCAGTACTTC.

The rearrangement joins TRBV29-1 to TRBJ2-5; the D is unclear. Germline V CDR1 and CDR2: SQVTM, ANQGSEA. Deletions cut 4 bases from V and 0 bases from J, with 6 bases between. CDR3 size: 12 residues. The CDR3 DNA sequence: TGCAGCGTTGGAGGAAACCAAGAGACCCAGTACTTC. It codes for CSVGGNQETQYF.

This chain uses TRBV19 with TRBJ1-1; D is ambiguous. The germline V gene encodes CDR1 LNHDA and CDR2 SQIVND (reference sequence). The CDR3 consists of 13 residues. V shed 3 bases and J shed 2 bases, with 7 bases lying between them. The DNA for the CDR3 is TGTGCCAGTAGTATTGTAAGAAACACTGAAGCTTTCTTT. As protein: CASSIVRNTEAFF.

Regarding this clone: At one of its ends the junction is not consistent with the germline gene, which may arise from a read error. This rearrangement joins TRBV25-1 to TRBJ2-1, with 8 bases aligning to TRBD1. The CDR3 extends over 15 amino acids. Germline loops: CDR1 MGHDK, CDR2 SYGVNS. In DNA form, the CDR3 reads TGTGCCAGCAGGGAATCCGGGACAGGCTACAATGAGCAGTTCTTC. It encodes CASRESGTGYNEQFF.

The chain combines TRBV20-1 with TRBJ2-5; D remains ambiguous. The V end was cut by 2 bases, the J end by 5 bases, with 6 bases between. This CDR3 comprises 11 residues. From germline, CDR1 is DFQATT and CDR2 SNEGSKA (reference sequence). CDR3 nucleotides: TGCAGTGCTAGATCCCTGGAGACCCAGTACTTC. Translating gives CSARSLETQYF.

V is TRBV7-2 and J is TRBJ2-3; D is unresolved. Germline CDR1 is SGHTA and CDR2 is FQGNSA. The V end lost 5 bases, the J end lost 5 bases, and 14 bases lay between the germline ends. This CDR3 spans 14 amino acids. In DNA, the CDR3 is TGTGCCAGCAGCCCCCGTGGCGGTAGAGATACGCAGTATTTT. Translation gives CASSPRGGRDTQYF.

This clone came up a few times. The chain employs TRBV4-3 and TRBJ2-1; 11 nucleotides agree with TRBD2. CDR1 and CDR2 (germline): LGHNA, YSLEER. Trimming cost V 3 bases and J 2 bases; bases outside gene matches: 6. The CDR3 contains 17 residues. Here the CDR3 DNA reads TGCGCCAGCAGCCAGTTCGGGACTAGCGGTACCTACAATGAGCAGTTCTTC. This gives the protein CASSQFGTSGTYNEQFF.

This chain joins TRBV7-2 and TRBJ2-7; D is undetermined. Germline CDR1 reads SGHTA; CDR2 reads FQGNSA. There are 13 residues in the CDR3. Trimming shortened V by 0 bases and J by 3 bases, and 6 bases separated the two germline ends. The CDR3 sequence is CASSLAQIYEQYF. The CDR3 DNA follows: TGTGCCAGCAGCTTAGCGCAAATCTACGAGCAGTACTTC.

The DNA for the CDR3 is TGTGCCAGCAGCAGGGGGTACCAAGAGACCCAGTACTTC. Residues: CASSRGYQETQYF. The rearrangement joins TRBV7-2 to TRBJ2-5, with D possibly matching TRBD1 (6 bases). CDR3 length equals 13 residues. V dropped 5 bases and J dropped 0 bases, with 7 bases sitting between them. Germline CDR1 is SGHTA and CDR2 is FQGNSA.

The J gene is TRBJ2-7, the V gene TRBV7-2; 8 bases agree with TRBD1. This CDR3 is 14 amino acids long. Losses at the gene ends were 2 bases for V and 3 bases for J; bases not matched to a gene: 3. Germline V lookup: CDR1 SGHTA, CDR2 FQGNSA. CDR3 nucleotide sequence: TGTGCCAGCAGCTTAACCGGACAGGGCTACGAGCAGTACTTC. Translating gives CASSLTGQGYEQYF.

This chain uses TRBV15 with TRBJ2-6; D ambiguous. Germline V gene lookup returns CDR1 LNHNV and CDR2 YYDKDF (reference sequence). The CDR3 spans 15 residues. V dropped 0 bases and J dropped 0 bases, with 3 bases sitting between them. The CDR3: CATSRDGSGANVLTF. The CDR3 DNA reads as TGTGCCACCAGCAGAGACGGCTCTGGGGCCAACGTCCTGACTTTC.

The chain joins TRBV30 to TRBJ2-7; D may be TRBD2 (5 bases). The CDR3 loop spans 14 amino acids. V dropped 2 bases and J dropped 3 bases, with 14 bases sitting between them. CDR1 is GTSNPN, CDR2 SVGIG, per germline (reference sequence). CDR3 in DNA: TGTGCCTGGAGTTCCGATACTAGATTCTACGAGCAGTACTTC. Encoded protein: CAWSSDTRFYEQYF.

The genes are TRBV7-9 and TRBJ2-5; either TRBD1 or TRBD2 may supply D (5 bases each). Trimming removed 5 bases from V and 1 base from J, with 8 bases in between. Germline V lookup: CDR1 SEHNR, CDR2 FQNEAQ (reference sequence). CDR3 length: 13 residues. In DNA, the CDR3 is TGTGCCAGCAGCCGGGACCCCCAAGAGACCCAGTACTTC. This codes for CASSRDPQETQYF.

This clone occurred a few times. The chain joins TRBV7-8 to TRBJ1-4; no firm D call. This CDR3 contains 12 residues. V was clipped by 3 bases and J by 11 bases, with 10 bases between them. The V gene's germline CDR1 is SGHVS and CDR2 FQNEAQ. The CDR3 here is CASSLSLSKLFF. The CDR3 DNA reads TGTGCCAGCAGCTTGTCCCTCTCGAAACTGTTTTTT.

The chain joins TRBV2 to TRBJ2-1; the D call may be TRBD1 or TRBD2 (5 bases each). Germline V gives CDR1 SNHLY, CDR2 FYNNEI. V dropped 5 bases and J dropped 5 bases, with 16 bases sitting between them. This CDR3 spans 15 amino acids. In DNA form, the CDR3 reads TGTGCCAGCAGTCTCGCCGGGACGGAACACAATGAGCAGTTCTTC. The encoded protein is CASSLAGTEHNEQFF.